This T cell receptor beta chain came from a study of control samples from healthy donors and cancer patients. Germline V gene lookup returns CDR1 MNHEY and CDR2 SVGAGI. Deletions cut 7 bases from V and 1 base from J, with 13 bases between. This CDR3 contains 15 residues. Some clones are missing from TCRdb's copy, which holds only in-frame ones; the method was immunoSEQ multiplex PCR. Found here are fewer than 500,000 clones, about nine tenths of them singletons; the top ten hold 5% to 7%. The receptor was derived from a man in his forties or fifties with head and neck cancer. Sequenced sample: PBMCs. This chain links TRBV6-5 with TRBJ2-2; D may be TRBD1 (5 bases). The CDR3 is CASTGQYRNTGELFF. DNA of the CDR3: TGTGCCAGCACCGGACAATACCGGAACACCGGGGAGCTGTTTTTT.